This T cell receptor beta chain was identified in a study of blood T cell repertoires in COVID-19. As for the study in general: There were acute and convalescent COVID-19 samples, and they came from the United States, Italy and Spain. Sample material is recorded as cDNA or gDNA derived from T cells, B-cell-depleted T cells, or PBMCs.

This CDR3 has 16 residues. Germline CDR1 SGHRS, CDR2 YFSETQ. The V and J ends lost 7 bases and 4 bases respectively, with 22 bases between them. Clones were read by immunoSEQ multiplex PCR, and TCRdb kept only the in-frame ones, dropping some. The sample lists nearly 200,000 clones, roughly 80% occurring once. The source of this sequence is a human donor in a cohort sampled during active COVID-19. The chain links TRBV5-1 to TRBJ2-3; D is perhaps TRBD2 (6 bases). The sample was peripheral blood. The CDR3 protein is CASSWGRGRSADTQYF. CDR3 sequence (DNA): TGCGCCAGCTCCTGGGGTCGAGGGAGGTCCGCAGATACGCAGTATTTT.